The 11 T cell receptor beta chains reported below all come from one sample, sequenced in a study of shared clonotypes between healthy human individuals. Here immunoSEQ multiplex PCR was the method, and the copy in TCRdb shows in-frame clones only, minus some. This table has around 690,000 clones, 90% appearing once. Sequenced: memory CD8+ T cells from PBMCs. Subset defined: CD45RO+ cells pooled with CCR7-negative TemRA cells. Every receptor here comes from a man younger than 30 in good health. Some clones in this sample may be carry-over from other donors' samples.

The V gene is TRBV27, the J gene TRBJ2-7; no firm D call. V was cut by 3 bases and J by 2 bases, with 8 bases left in between. The CDR3 loop spans 13 amino acids. Germline V gene sequence: CDR1 MNHEY, CDR2 SMNVEV (reference sequence). CDR3 sequence reads: CASSLRSPYEQYF. CDR3 nucleotide sequence: TGTGCCAGCAGTTTGCGTAGTCCCTACGAGCAGTACTTC.

The genes are TRBV28 and TRBJ1-2; no definite D call. V was shortened by 3 bases and J by 7 bases, with 12 bases between the two germline ends. Per the germline V gene, CDR1 is MDHEN and CDR2 is SYDVKM. The CDR3 spans 13 residues. The CDR3 loop reads CASSLSAERGYTF. DNA for the CDR3: TGTGCCAGCAGTTTGTCGGCAGAACGTGGCTACACCTTC.

This chain connects TRBV28 to TRBJ2-1, with D maybe TRBD2 (5 bases). The germline CDR1 and CDR2 sequences are MDHEN and SYDVKM. The CDR3 spans 12 residues. Trimming cost V 2 bases and J 7 bases, with 6 bases left between them. CDR3 amino acids: CASSLGGNEQFF. The CDR3, as DNA: TGTGCCAGCAGTTTAGGAGGAAATGAGCAGTTCTTC.

This chain uses TRBV14 with TRBJ2-7, with 7 bases that match TRBD1. This CDR3 region has 16 residues. Germline values: CDR1 SGHDN, CDR2 FVKESK. V dropped 1 base and J dropped 3; count of bases not matched to a gene: 9. DNA of the CDR3: TGTGCCAGCAGCCAAGGGTACCGGGACAGCGACTACGAGCAGTACTTC. It yields the protein CASSQGYRDSDYEQYF.

The chain carries TRBV7-9 and TRBJ2-1, with D hard to call. V was cut by 0 bases and J by 9 bases, with 21 bases left in between. This CDR3 spans 17 amino acids. Looked up from germline, CDR1 is SEHNR and CDR2 is FQNEAQ (reference sequence). The CDR3 reads CASSLAYAPLRPGEQFF. For the CDR3, the DNA is TGTGCCAGCAGCTTAGCCTATGCGCCTCTTCGACCGGGTGAGCAGTTCTTC.

The V and J genes are TRBV28 and TRBJ2-2, with 8 bases identical to TRBD1. Per the germline V gene, CDR1 is MDHEN and CDR2 is SYDVKM. This CDR3 comprises 16 residues. V gave up 2 bases and J gave up 4 bases; unmatched junction bases: 6. DNA of the CDR3: TGTGCCAGCAGTTTAACCAGGGGGCAGGGCACCGGGGAGCTGTTTTTT. As protein: CASSLTRGQGTGELFF.

The chain combines TRBV27 with TRBJ1-2; D remains unclear. Deletions cut 7 bases from V and 0 bases from J, with 9 bases between. The CDR3 spans 13 residues. Germline CDR1 and CDR2: MNHEY and SMNVEV (reference sequence). Here the CDR3 DNA reads TGTGCCAGCACCGCGGGCCCTAACTATGGCTACACCTTC. It specifies CASTAGPNYGYTF.

This chain uses TRBV6-4 with TRBJ2-2; D is unresolved. CDR1 is MRHNA, CDR2 SNTAGT, per germline. Trimming shortened V by 0 bases and J by 6 bases, and 8 bases separated the two germline ends. CDR3 length: 14 amino acids. CDR3 sequence (DNA): TGTGCCAGCAGTGACTCAGTAGCCCCCGGGGAGCTGTTTTTT. Its translation is CASSDSVAPGELFF.

The genes are TRBV2 and TRBJ2-5; D is undetermined. The CDR3 runs to 15 residues. Trimming took off 7 bases at V and 0 bases at J, with 15 bases between the two ends. The germline CDR1 and CDR2 sequences are SNHLY and FYNNEI. This CDR3 reads CASTDSLGNQETQYF. DNA of the CDR3: TGTGCCAGCACCGACTCCCTGGGGAACCAAGAGACCCAGTACTTC.

The chain links TRBV28 to TRBJ2-7; 9 nucleotides agree with TRBD1. CDR1 is MDHEN and CDR2 is SYDVKM in the germline V gene. With V trimmed by 5 bases and J by 3 bases, 8 bases remained unmatched. The CDR3 covers 15 residues. The CDR3 coding sequence is TGTGCCAGCAGTCATCCGGGACAGGGTGACTACGAGCAGTACTTC. Its protein product is CASSHPGQGDYEQYF. Looking up the rest from reference TRBV28 and TRBJ2-7 gives the full variable domain: DVKVTQSSRYLVKRTGEKVFLECVQDMDHENMFWYRQDPGLGLRLIYFSYDVKMKEKGDIPEGYSVSREKKERFSLILESASTNQTSMYLCASSHPGQGDYEQYFGPGTRLTVT.

The chain combines TRBV25-1 with TRBJ1-1; D might be TRBD1 (5 bases). The V end lost 2 bases, the J end lost 4 bases, and 11 bases lay between the germline ends. CDR3 length: 14 residues. CDR1 MGHDK and CDR2 SYGVNS come from the germline V gene. DNA of the CDR3: TGTGCCAGCAGTGAAGACCAGGGTCCCACTGAAGCTTTCTTT. Translated, it gives CASSEDQGPTEAFF. Full variable domain (missing parts from reference TRBV25-1 and TRBJ1-1): EADIYQTPRYLVIGTGKKITLECSQTMGHDKMYWYQQDPGMELHLIHYSYGVNSTEKGDLSSESTVSRIRTEHFPLTLESARPSHTSQYLCASSEDQGPTEAFFGQGTRLTVV.